This section outlines one T cell receptor beta chain sequence together with its context. Its antigen is still unknown. One entry per CDR3 protein results from TCRdb running MiXCR on the 5' RACE reads. Among 11,000 or so distinct CDR3 sequences listed, 27% were seen once. V was trimmed by 5 bases and J by 1 base, leaving 5 bases between them. CDR3 length: 12 amino acids. The germline gives CDR1 SQVTM, CDR2 ANQGSEA. The study's findings and limits: Greatest tumor Treg TCR overlap was with tumor naive CD4+ cells.

The sorted Tregs were CD4+CD25+CD127-/low cells. The sequencing input was Tregs sorted from a lymph node. The TCR sequence derives from a female donor with breast cancer. V usage is TRBV29-1 and J usage is TRBJ2-2; D unclear. The CDR3 region has the DNA TGCAGCGTTTCTAGGAACACCGGGGAGCTGTTTTTT. This encodes CSVSRNTGELFF.